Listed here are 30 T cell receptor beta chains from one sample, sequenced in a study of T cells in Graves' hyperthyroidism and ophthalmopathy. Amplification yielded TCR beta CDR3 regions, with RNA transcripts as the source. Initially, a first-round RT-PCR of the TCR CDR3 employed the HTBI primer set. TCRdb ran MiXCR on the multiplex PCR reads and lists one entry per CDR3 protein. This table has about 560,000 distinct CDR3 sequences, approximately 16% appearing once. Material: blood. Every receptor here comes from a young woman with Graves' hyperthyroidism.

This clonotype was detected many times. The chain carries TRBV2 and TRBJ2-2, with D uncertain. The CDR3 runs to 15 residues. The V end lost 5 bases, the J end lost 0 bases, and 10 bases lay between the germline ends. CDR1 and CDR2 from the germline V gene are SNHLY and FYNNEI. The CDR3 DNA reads TGTGCCAGCAGTCCCGACAAAGCGAACACCGGGGAGCTGTTTTTT. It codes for CASSPDKANTGELFF.

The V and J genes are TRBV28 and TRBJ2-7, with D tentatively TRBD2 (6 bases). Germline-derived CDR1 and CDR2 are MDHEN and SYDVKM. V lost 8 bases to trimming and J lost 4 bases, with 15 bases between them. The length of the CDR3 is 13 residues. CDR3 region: CASAQRGSYEQYF. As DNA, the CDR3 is TGTGCCAGCGCCCAACGGGGGTCATACGAGCAGTACTTC.

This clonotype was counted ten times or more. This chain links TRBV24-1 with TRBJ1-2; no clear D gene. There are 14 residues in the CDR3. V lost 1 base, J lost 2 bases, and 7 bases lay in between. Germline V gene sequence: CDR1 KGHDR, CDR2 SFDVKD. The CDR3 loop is CATSDFTANYGYTF. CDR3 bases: TGTGCCACCAGTGATTTCACAGCGAACTATGGCTACACCTTC.

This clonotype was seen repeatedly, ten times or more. The CDR3 protein is CASSGGLSGANVLTF. The CDR3 DNA is TGTGCCAGCAGTGGAGGGCTCTCTGGGGCCAACGTCCTGACTTTC. V gene TRBV28 combines with J gene TRBJ2-6, with D perhaps TRBD2 (6 bases). CDR1 and CDR2 (germline): MDHEN, SYDVKM. Trimming took off 5 bases at V and 0 bases at J, with 8 bases between the two ends. This CDR3 region has 15 residues. The full variable domain, rest sourced from reference TRBV28 and TRBJ2-6, is DVKVTQSSRYLVKRTGEKVFLECVQDMDHENMFWYRQDPGLGLRLIYFSYDVKMKEKGDIPEGYSVSREKKERFSLILESASTNQTSMYLCASSGGLSGANVLTFGAGSRLTVL.

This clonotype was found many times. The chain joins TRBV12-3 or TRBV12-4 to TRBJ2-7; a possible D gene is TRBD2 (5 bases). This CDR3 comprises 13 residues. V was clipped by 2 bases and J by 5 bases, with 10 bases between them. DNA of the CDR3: TGTGCCAGCAGTTTAAGGGCTAGCCACGAGCAGTACTTC. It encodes CASSLRASHEQYF.

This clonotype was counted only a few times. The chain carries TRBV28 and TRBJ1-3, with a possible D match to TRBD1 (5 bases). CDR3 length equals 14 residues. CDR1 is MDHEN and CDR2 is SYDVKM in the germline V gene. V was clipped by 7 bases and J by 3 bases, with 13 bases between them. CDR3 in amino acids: CASTLGVNGNTIYF. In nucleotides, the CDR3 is TGTGCCAGCACCCTAGGGGTAAATGGAAACACCATATATTTT.

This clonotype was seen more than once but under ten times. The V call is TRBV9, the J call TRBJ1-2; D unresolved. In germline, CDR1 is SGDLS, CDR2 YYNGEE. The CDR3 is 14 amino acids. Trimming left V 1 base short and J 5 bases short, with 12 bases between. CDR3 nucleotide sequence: TGTGCCAGCAGCGTAAGCGGCGGTATTTATGGCTACACCTTC. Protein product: CASSVSGGIYGYTF.

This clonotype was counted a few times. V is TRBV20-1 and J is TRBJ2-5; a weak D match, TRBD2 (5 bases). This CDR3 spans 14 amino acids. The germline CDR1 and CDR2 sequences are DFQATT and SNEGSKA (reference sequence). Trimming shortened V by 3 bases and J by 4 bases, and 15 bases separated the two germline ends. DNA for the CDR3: TGCAGTGCTAGTCCCAGACTATGGTCAGAGACCCAGTACTTC. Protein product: CSASPRLWSETQYF.

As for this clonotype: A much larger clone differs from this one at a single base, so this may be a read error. CDR3 sequence: CASSYSMGYEQYF. CDR3 nucleotide sequence: TGTGCCAGCAGTTACTCGATGGGTTACGAGCAGTACTTC. The chain is built from TRBV6-2 or TRBV6-3 and TRBJ2-7, with no clear D. Trimming removed 0 bases at V and 4 bases at J, with 7 bases between. The CDR3 sequence is 13 residues long. Looked up from germline, CDR1 is MNHEY and CDR2 is SVGEGT.

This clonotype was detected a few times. CDR3 sequence reads: CASSQLTGDSNQPQHF. CDR3 nucleotides: TGTGCCAGCAGCCAACTAACAGGGGATAGCAATCAGCCCCAGCATTTT. The V gene is TRBV4-2, the J gene TRBJ1-5, with TRBD1 matching 7 bases. Trimming took 2 bases from V and 0 from J; bases not matched to a gene: 4. Per the germline V gene, CDR1 is LGHNA and CDR2 is YNFKEQ. This CDR3 is built from 16 residues.

The CDR3 DNA reads TGTGCCAGCAGCTTCGGGGCGCGGAGCGGGCAGTTCTTC. Translation gives CASSFGARSGQFF. The rearrangement uses TRBV7-2 and TRBJ2-1; D may match TRBD1 or TRBD2 (5 bases each). Germline CDR1 and CDR2: SGHTA and FQGNSA. This CDR3 contains 13 residues. V lost 3 bases and J 12 bases, leaving 15 bases between the germline ends.

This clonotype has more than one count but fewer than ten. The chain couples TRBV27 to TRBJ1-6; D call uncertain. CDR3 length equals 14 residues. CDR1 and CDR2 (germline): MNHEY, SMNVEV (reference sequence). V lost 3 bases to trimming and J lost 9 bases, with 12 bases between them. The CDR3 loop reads CASSLGGIGSPLHF. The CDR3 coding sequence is TGTGCCAGCAGTTTGGGAGGGATCGGTTCACCCCTCCACTTT.

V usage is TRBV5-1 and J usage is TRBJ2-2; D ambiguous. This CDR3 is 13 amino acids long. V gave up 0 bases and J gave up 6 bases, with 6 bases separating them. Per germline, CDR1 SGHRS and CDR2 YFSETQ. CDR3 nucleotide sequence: TGCGCCAGCAGCTTGGTGAGCCCCGGGGAGCTGTTTTTT. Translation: CASSLVSPGELFF.

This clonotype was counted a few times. The CDR3 spells CASSRRSGGETQYF. In nucleotides, the CDR3 is TGTGCCAGCAGCCGACGAAGCGGGGGAGAGACCCAGTACTTC. The rearrangement links TRBV7-9 to TRBJ2-5; 8 nucleotides align to TRBD2. Germline loops: CDR1 SEHNR, CDR2 FQNEAQ (reference sequence). This CDR3 has 14 residues. Trimming cost V 5 bases and J 4 bases; bases outside gene matches: 6. The entire variable domain, with the rest obtained from reference TRBV7-9 and TRBJ2-5, is as follows: DTGVSQNPRHKITKRGQNVTFRCDPISEHNRLYWYRQTLGQGPEFLTYFQNEAQLEKSRLLSDRFSAERPKGSFSTLEIQRTEQGDSAMYLCASSRRSGGETQYFGPGTRLLVL.

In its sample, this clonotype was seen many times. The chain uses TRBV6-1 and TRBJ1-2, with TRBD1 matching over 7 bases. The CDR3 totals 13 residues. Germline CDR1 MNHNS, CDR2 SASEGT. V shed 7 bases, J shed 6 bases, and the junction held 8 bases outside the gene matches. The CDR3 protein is CASIGTDFDGYTF. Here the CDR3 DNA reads TGTGCCAGCATTGGGACAGACTTCGATGGCTACACCTTC.

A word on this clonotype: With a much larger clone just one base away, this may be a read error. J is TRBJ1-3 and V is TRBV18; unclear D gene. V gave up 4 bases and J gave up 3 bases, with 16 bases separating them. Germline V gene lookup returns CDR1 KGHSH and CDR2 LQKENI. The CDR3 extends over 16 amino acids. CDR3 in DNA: TGTGCCAGCTCACTGCCTCAAGGTTTTCGTGGAAACACCATATATTTT. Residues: CASSLPQGFRGNTIYF.

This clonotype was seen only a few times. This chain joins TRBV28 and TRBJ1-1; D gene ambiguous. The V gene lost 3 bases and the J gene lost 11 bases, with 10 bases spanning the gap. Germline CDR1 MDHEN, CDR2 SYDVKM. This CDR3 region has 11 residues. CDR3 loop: CASSLEGRAFF. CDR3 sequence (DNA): TGTGCCAGCAGTTTGGAGGGTCGGGCTTTCTTT.

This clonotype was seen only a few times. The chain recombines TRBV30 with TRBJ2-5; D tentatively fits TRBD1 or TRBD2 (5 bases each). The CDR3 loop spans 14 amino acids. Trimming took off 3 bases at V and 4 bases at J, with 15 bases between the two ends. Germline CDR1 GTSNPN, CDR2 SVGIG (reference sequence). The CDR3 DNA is TGTGCCTGGAGACGCTTTGGGGGTGGAGAGACCCAGTACTTC. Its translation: CAWRRFGGGETQYF.

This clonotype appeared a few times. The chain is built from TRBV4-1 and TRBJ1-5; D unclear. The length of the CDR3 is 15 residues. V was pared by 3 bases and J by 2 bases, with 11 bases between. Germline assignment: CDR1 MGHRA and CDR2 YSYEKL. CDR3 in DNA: TGCGCCAGCAGCCACACTCCCTCCGGCAATCAGCCCCAGCATTTT. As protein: CASSHTPSGNQPQHF.

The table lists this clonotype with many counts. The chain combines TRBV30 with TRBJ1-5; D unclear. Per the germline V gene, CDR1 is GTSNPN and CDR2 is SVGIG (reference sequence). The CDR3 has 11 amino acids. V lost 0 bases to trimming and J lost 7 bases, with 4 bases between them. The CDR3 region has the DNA TGTGCCTGGAGTGTAGGGCAGCCCCAGCATTTT. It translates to CAWSVGQPQHF.

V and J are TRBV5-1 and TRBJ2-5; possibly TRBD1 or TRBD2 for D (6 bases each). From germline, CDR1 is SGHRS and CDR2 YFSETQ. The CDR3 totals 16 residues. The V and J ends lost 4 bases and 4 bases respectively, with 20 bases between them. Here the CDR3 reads CASSLEGHPAPETQYF. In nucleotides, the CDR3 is TGCGCCAGCAGCCTGGAGGGACACCCGGCCCCAGAGACCCAGTACTTC.

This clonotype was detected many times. This CDR3 reads CASSSFRPTVSNQPQHF. The DNA of the CDR3 is TGTGCCAGCAGCTCCTTCCGACCGACGGTTAGCAATCAGCCCCAGCATTTT. The rearrangement uses TRBV7-8 and TRBJ1-5, with no clear D. This CDR3 is built from 17 residues. The ends were cut back, 4 bases at V and 0 bases at J, with 16 bases in the middle. Per the germline V gene, CDR1 is SGHVS and CDR2 is FQNEAQ.

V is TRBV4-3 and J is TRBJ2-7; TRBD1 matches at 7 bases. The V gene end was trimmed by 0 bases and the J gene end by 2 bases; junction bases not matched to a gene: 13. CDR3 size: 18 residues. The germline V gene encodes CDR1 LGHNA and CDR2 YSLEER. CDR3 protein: CASSQDYRTHRGAYEQYF. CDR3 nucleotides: TGCGCCAGCAGCCAAGACTATAGGACCCACAGGGGCGCCTACGAGCAGTACTTC.

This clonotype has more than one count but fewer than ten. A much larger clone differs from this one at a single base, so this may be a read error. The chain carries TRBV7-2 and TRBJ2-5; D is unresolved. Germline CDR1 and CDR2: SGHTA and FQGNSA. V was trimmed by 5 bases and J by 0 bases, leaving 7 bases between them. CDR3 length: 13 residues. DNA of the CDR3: TGTGCCAGCAGCCAACACAACCAAGAGACCCAGTACTTC. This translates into CASSQHNQETQYF.

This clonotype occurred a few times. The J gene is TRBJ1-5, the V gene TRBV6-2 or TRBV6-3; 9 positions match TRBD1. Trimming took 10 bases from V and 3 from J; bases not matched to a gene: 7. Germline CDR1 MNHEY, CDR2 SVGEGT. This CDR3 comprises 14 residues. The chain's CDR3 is CATRDRATNQPQHF. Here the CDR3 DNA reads TGTGCCACCAGGGACAGGGCTACCAATCAGCCCCAGCATTTT.

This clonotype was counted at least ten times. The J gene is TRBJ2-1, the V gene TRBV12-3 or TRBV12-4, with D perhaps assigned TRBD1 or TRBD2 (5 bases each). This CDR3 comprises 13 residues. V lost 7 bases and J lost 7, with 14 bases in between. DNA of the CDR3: TGTGCCAGCACGTTCGGGACCTCAAATGAGCAGTTCTTC. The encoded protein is CASTFGTSNEQFF.

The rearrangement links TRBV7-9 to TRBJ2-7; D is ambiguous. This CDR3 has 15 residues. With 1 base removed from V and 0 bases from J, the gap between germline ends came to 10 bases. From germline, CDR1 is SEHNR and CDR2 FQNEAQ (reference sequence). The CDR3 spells CASSLELLDSYEQYF. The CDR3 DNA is TGTGCCAGCAGCTTAGAACTACTTGACTCCTACGAGCAGTACTTC.

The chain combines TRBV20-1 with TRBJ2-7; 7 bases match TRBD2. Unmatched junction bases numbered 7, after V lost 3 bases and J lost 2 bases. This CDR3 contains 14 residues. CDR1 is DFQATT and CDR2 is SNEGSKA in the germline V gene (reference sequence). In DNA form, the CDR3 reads TGCAGTGCTAGCCCCCCTAGCGGAGCCTACGAGCAGTACTTC. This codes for CSASPPSGAYEQYF.

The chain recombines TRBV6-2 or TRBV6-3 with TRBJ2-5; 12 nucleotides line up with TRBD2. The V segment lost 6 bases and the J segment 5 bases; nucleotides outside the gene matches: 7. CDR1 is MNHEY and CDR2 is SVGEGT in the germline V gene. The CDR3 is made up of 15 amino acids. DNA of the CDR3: TGTGCCAGCAGCACTCTAGCGGGGGGGAGGGAGACCCAGTACTTC. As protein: CASSTLAGGRETQYF.

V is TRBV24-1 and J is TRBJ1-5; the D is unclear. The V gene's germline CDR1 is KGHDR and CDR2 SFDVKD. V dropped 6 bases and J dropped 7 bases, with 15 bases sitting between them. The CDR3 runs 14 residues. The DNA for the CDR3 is TGTGCCACCAGTCTGGCGAGAGTCGGACAGCCCCAGCATTTT. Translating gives CATSLARVGQPQHF.